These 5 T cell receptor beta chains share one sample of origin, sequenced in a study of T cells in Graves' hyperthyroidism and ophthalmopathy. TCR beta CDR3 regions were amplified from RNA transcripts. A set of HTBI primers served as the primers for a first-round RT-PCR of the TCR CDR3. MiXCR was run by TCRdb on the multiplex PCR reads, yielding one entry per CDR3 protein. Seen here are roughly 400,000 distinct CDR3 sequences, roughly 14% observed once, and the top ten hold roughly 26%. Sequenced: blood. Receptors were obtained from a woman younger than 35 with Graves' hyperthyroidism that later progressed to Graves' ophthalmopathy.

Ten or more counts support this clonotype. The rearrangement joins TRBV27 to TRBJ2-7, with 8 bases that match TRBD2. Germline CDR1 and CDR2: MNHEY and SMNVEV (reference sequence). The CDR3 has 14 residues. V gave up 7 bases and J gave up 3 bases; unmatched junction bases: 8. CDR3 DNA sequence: TGTGCCAGCATTGCAGGTAGCGGGAACTACGAGCAGTACTTC. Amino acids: CASIAGSGNYEQYF.

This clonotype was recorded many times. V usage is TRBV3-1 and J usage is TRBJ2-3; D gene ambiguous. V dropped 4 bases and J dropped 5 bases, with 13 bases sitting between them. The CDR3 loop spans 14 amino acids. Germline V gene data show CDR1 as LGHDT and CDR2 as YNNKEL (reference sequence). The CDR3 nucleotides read TGTGCCAGCAGCCCGTCACCTGAGGAAGATACGCAGTATTTT. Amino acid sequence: CASSPSPEEDTQYF.

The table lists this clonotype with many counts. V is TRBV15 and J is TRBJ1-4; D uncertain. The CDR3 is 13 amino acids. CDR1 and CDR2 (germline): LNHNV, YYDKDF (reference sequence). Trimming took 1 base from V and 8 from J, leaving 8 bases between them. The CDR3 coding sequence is TGTGCCACCAGCAGAGTAGCTCGGGAAAAACTGTTTTTT. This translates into CATSRVAREKLFF. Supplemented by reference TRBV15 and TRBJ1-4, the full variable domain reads DAMVIQNPRYQVTQFGKPVTLSCSQTLNHNVMYWYQQKSSQAPKLLFHYYDKDFNNEADTPDNFQSRRPNTSFCFLDIRSPGLGDTAMYLCATSRVAREKLFFGSGTQLSVL.

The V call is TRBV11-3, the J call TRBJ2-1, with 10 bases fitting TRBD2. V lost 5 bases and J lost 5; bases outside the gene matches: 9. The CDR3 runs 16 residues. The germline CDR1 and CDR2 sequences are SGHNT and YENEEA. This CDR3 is CASSPRSGRADNEQFF. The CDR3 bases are TGTGCCAGCAGCCCGCGGAGCGGGAGGGCCGACAATGAGCAGTTCTTC.

The CDR3 DNA reads TGTGCCAGCAGTGAATGGGTAGGGAATCAGCCCCAGCATTTT. The encoded protein is CASSEWVGNQPQHF. The chain uses TRBV6-1 and TRBJ1-5; no definite D call. The CDR3 runs 14 residues. The V gene's germline CDR1 is MNHNS and CDR2 SASEGT. Trimming cost V 2 bases and J 4 bases, with 9 bases left between them.